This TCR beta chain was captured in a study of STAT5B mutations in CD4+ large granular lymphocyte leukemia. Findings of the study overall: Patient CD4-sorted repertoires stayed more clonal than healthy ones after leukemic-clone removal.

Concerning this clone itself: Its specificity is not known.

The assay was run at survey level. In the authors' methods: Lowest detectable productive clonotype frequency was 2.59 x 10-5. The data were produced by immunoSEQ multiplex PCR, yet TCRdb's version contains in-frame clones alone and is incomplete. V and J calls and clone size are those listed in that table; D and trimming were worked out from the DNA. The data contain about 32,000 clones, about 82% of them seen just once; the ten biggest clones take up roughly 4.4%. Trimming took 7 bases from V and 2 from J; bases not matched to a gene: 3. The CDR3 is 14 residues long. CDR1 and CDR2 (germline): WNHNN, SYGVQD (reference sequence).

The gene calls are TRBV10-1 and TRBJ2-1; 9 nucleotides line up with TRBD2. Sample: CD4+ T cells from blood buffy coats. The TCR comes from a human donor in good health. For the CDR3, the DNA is TGCGCCAGCAATGCGGGAGGGACCTACAATGAGCAGTTCTTC. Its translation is CASNAGGTYNEQFF.